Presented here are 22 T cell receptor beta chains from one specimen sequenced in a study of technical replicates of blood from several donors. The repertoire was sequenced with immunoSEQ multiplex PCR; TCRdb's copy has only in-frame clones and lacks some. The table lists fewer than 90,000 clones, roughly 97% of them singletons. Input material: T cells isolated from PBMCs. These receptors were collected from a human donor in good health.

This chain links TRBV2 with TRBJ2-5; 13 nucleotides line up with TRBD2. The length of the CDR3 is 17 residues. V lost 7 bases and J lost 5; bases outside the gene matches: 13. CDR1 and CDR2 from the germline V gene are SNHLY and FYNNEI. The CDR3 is CASTKGTSGEWGETQYF. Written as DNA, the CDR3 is TGTGCCAGCACCAAGGGGACTAGCGGGGAATGGGGGGAGACCCAGTACTTC.

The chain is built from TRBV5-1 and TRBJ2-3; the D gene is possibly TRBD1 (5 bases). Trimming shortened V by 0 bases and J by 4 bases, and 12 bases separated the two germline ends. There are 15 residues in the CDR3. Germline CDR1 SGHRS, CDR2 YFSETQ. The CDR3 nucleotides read TGCGCCAGCAGCTTGGACAGTTTAGGGGCAGATACGCAGTATTTT. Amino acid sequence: CASSLDSLGADTQYF.

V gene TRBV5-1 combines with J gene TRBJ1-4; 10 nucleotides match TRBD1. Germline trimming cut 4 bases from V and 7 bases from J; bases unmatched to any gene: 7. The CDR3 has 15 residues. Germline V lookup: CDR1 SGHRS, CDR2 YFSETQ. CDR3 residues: CASSPGQGDSEKLFF. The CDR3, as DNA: TGCGCCAGCAGCCCAGGACAGGGGGATTCTGAAAAACTGTTTTTT.

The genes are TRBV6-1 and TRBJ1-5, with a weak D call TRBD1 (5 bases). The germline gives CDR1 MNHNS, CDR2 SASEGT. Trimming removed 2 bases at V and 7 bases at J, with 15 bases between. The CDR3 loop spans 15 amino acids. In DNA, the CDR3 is TGTGCCAGCAGTGAATTCCCAATGGGGGGGCAGCCCCAGCATTTT. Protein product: CASSEFPMGGQPQHF.

CDR3 amino acids: CASSYWGQGAYGYTF. The CDR3 nucleotides are TGTGCCAGCAGTTACTGGGGACAGGGGGCGTATGGCTACACCTTC. V gene TRBV6-5 combines with J gene TRBJ1-2; 12 bases map to TRBD1. V trimming: 1 base; J trimming: 5 bases; junction bases outside the gene matches: 2. The CDR3 covers 15 residues. CDR1 MNHEY and CDR2 SVGAGI come from the germline V gene.

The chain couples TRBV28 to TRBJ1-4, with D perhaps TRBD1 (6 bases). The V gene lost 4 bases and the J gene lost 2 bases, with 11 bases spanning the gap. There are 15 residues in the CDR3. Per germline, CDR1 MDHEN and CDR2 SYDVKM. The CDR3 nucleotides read TGTGCCAGCAGTTCATTCAGGGGCACTAATGAAAAACTGTTTTTT. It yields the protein CASSSFRGTNEKLFF.

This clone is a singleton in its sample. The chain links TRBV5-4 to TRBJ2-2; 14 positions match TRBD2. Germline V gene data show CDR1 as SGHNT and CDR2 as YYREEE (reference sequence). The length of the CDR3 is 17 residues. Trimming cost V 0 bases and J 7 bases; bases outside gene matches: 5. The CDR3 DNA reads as TGTGCCAGCAGCTTGGGGGCCGGACTAGCGGGGGGCGGGGAGCTGTTTTTT. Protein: CASSLGAGLAGGGELFF.

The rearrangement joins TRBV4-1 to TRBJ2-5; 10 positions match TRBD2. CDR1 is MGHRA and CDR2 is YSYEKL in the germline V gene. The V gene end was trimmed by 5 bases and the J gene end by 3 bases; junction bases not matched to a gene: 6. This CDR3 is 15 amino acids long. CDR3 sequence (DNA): TGCGCCAGCAGCTACCGGACTAGCGGAAAAGAGACCCAGTACTTC. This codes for CASSYRTSGKETQYF.

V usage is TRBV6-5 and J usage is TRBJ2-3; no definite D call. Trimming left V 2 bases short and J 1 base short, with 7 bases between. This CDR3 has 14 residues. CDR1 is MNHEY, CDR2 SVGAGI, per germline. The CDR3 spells CASSYGSRTDTQYF. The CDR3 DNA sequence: TGTGCCAGCAGTTACGGTAGCCGCACAGATACGCAGTATTTT.

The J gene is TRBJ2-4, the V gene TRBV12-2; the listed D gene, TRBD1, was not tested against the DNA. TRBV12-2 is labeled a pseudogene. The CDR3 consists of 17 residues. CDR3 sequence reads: CASRLETGGPAKNIQYF. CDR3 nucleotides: TGTGCAAGTCGCTTAGAGACAGGGGGTCCCGCCAAAAACATTCAGTACTTC.

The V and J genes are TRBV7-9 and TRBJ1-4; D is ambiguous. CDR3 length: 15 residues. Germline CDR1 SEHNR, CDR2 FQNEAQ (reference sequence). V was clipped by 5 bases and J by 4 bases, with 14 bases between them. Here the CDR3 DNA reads TGTGCCAGCAGCCCCCCGTGGAGTGGTAATGAAAAACTGTTTTTT. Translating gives CASSPPWSGNEKLFF. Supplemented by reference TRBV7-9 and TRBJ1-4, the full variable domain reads DTGVSQNPRHKITKRGQNVTFRCDPISEHNRLYWYRQTLGQGPEFLTYFQNEAQLEKSRLLSDRFSAERPKGSFSTLEIQRTEQGDSAMYLCASSPPWSGNEKLFFGSGTQLSVL.

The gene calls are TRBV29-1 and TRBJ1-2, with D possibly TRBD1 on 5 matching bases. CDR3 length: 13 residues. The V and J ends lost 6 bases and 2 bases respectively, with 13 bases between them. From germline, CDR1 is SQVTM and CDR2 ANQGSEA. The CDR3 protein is CSVPRGGNYGYTF. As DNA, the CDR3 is TGCAGCGTCCCCCGCGGGGGAAACTATGGCTACACCTTC.

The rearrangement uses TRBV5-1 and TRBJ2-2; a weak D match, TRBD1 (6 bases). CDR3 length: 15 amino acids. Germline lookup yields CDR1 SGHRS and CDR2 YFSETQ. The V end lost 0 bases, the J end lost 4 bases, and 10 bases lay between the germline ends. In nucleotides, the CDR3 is TGCGCCAGCAGCTTGGGGACAGCTGGCACCGGGGAGCTGTTTTTT. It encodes CASSLGTAGTGELFF.

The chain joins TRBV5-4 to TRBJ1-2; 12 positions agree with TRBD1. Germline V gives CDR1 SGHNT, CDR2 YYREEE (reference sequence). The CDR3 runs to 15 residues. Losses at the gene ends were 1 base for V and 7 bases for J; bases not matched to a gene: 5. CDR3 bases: TGTGCCAGCAGCTTGTTGGGGACAGGGGGCTCTGGCTACACCTTC. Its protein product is CASSLLGTGGSGYTF.

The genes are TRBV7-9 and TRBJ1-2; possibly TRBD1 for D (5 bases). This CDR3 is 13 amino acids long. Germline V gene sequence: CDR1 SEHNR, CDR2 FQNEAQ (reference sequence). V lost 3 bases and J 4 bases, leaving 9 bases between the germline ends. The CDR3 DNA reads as TGTGCCAGCAGCTTGGGGGGGATCTATGGCTACACCTTC. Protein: CASSLGGIYGYTF.

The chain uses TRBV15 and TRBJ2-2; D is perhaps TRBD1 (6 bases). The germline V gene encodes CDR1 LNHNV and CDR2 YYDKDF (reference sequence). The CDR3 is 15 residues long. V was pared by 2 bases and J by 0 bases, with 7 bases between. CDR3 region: CATSRRTANTGELFF. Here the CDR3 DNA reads TGTGCCACCAGCAGAAGGACAGCGAACACCGGGGAGCTGTTTTTT.

The CDR3 nucleotides read TGCGCCAGCAGCTCCGTTTTATTCGGACAGGGCATCAACGAGCAGTACTTC. Translated: CASSSVLFGQGINEQYF. The rearrangement uses TRBV5-1 and TRBJ2-7; 8 bases are shared with TRBD1. This CDR3 comprises 17 residues. Trimming took 3 bases from V and 5 from J; bases not matched to a gene: 16. Germline V lookup: CDR1 SGHRS, CDR2 YFSETQ.

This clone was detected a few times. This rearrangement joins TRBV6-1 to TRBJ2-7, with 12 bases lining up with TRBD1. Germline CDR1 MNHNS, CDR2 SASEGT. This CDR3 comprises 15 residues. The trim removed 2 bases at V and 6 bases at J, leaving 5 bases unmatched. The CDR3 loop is CASSEKGQGASEQYF. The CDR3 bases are TGTGCCAGCAGTGAAAAGGGACAGGGGGCTTCCGAGCAGTACTTC.

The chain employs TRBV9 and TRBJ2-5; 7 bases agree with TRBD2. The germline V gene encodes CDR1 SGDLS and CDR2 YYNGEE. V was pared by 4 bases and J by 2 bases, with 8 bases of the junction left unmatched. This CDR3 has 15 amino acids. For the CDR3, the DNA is TGTGCCAGCAGCCCCACGCTAGCGGCGCAAGAGACCCAGTACTTC. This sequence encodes CASSPTLAAQETQYF. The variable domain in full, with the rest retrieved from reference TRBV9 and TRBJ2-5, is DSGVTQTPKHLITATGQRVTLRCSPRSGDLSVYWYQQSLDQGLQFLIQYYNGEERAKGNILERFSAQQFPDLHSELNLSSLELGDSALYFCASSPTLAAQETQYFGPGTRLLVL.

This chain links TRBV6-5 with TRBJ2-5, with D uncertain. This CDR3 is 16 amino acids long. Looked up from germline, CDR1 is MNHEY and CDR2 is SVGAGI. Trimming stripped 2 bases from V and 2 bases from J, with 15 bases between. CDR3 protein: CASSYTIYGNQETQYF. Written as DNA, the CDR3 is TGTGCCAGCAGTTACACTATCTACGGCAATCAAGAGACCCAGTACTTC.

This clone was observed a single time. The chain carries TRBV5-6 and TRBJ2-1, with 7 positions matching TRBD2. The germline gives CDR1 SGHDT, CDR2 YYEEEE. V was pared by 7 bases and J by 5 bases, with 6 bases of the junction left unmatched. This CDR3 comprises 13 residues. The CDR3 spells CASLREFNNEQFF. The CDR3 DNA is TGTGCCAGCCTGCGGGAGTTCAACAATGAGCAGTTCTTC.

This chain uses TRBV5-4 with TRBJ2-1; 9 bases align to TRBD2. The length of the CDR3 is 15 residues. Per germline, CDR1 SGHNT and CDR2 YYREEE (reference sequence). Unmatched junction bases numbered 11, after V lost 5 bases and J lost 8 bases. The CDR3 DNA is TGTGCCAGCAGTCTAGCGGGAAGGGTTACCTATGAGCAGTTCTTC. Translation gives CASSLAGRVTYEQFF.